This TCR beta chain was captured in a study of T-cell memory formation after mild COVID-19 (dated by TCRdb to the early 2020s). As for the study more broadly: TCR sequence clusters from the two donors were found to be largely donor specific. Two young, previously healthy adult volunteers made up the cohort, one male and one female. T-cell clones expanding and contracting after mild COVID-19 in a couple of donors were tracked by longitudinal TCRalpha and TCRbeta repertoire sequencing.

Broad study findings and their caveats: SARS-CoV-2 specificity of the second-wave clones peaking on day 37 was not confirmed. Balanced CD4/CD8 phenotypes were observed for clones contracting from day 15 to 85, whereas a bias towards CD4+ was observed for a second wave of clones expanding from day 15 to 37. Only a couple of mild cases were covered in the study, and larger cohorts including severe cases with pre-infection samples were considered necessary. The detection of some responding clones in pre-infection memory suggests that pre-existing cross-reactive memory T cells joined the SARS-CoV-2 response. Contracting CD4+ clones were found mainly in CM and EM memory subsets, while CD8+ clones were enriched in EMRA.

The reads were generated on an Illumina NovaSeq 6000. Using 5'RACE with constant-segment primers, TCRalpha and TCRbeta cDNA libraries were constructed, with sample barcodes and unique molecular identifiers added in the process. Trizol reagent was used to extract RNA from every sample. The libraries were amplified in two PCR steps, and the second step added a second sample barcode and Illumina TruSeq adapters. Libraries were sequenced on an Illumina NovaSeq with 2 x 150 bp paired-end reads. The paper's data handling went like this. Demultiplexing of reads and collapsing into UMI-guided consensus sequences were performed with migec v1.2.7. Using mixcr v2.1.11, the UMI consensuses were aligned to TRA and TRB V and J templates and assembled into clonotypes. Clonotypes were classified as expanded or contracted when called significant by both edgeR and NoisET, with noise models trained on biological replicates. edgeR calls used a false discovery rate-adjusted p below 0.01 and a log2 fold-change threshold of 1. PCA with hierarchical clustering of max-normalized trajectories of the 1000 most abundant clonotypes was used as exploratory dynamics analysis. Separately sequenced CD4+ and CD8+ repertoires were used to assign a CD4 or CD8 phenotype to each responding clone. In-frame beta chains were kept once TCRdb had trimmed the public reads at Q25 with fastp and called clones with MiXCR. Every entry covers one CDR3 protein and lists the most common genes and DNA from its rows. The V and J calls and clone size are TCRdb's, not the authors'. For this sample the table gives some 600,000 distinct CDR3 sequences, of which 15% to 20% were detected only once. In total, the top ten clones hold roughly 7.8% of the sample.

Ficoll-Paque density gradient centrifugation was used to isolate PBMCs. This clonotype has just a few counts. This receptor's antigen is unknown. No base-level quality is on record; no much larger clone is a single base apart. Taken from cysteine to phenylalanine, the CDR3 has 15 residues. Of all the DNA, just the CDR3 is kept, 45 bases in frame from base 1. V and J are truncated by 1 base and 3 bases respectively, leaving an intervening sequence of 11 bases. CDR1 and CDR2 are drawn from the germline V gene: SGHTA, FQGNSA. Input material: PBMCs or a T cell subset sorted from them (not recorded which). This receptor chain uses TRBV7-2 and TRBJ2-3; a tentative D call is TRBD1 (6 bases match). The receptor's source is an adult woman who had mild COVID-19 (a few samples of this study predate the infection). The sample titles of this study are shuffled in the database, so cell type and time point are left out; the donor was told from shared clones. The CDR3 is CASSLDRVPTDTQYF. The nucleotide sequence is TGTGCCAGCAGCTTAGACAGGGTACCTACAGATACGCAGTATTTT.